The entry that follows covers one T cell receptor (beta chain) sequence. The data were obtained in a study of blood T cell repertoires in COVID-19. Study-level information: Sites across the United States, Italy and Spain contributed samples from acute and convalescent COVID-19. Sources were T cells, B-cell-depleted T cells, or PBMCs; the material itself was cDNA or gDNA.

In the authors' workflow: Researchers report that nucleated cell counts were estimated from reference gene primer amplification. Produced via immunoSEQ multiplex PCR; TCRdb's table is partial and in-frame only. The V and J calls and clone size were taken over from that table, and D and trimming were inferred from the DNA. The sample lists 65,000 or so clones, approximately 84% seen once, with less than 4.5% in the top ten. The CDR3 length is 14 residues. V was pared by 5 bases and J by 5 bases, with 12 bases between. The germline V gene encodes CDR1 SEHNR and CDR2 FQNEAQ (reference sequence). The TCR originated in a man aged 55 to 70 with acute or convalescent COVID-19. The rearrangement uses TRBV7-9 and TRBJ1-4; TRBD1 is a possible D gene (6 bases). The sequenced sample consisted of peripheral blood. The CDR3 region has the DNA TGTGCCAGCAGCCAGGACAGAGCCAATGAAAAACTGTTTTTT. Residues: CASSQDRANEKLFF.